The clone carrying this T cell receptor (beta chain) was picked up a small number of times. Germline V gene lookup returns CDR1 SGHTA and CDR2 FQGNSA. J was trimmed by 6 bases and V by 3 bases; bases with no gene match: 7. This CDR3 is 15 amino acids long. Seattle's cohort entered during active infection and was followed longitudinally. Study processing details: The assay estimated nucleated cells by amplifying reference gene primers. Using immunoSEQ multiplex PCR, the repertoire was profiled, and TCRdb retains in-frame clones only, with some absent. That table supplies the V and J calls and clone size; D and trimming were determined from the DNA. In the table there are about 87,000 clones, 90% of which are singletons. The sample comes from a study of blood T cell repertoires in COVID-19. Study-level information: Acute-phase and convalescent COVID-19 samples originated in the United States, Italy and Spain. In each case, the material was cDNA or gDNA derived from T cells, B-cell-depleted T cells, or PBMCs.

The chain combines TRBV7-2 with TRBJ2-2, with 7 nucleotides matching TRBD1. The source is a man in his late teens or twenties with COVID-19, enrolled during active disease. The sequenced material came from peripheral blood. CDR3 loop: CASSLYRGRAGELFF. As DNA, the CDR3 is TGTGCCAGCAGCTTGTACAGGGGTAGGGCCGGGGAGCTGTTTTTT.